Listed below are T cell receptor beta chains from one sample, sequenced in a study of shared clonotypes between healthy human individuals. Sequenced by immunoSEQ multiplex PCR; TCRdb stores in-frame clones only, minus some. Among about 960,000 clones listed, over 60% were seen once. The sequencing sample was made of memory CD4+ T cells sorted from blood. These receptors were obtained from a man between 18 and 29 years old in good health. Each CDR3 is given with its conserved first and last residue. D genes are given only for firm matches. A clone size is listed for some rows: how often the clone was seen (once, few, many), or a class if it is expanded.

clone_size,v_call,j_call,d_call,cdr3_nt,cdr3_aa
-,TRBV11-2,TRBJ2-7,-,TGTGCCAGCAGCTTAGTGGGGGGGGCTAGCGGTTACTACGAGCAGTACTTC,CASSLVGGASGYYEQYF
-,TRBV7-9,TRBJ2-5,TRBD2,TGTGCCAGCGGAACTTTCGGGGGGGAGACCCAGTACTTC,CASGTFGGETQYF
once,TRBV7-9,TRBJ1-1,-,TGTGCCAGCAGCTACGGGACCCCTGGTGCTTTCTTT,CASSYGTPGAFF
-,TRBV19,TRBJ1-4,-,TGTGCCAGTAGTCCCATAAGAGCGGTGAAGGAAAAACTGTTTTTT,CASSPIRAVKEKLFF
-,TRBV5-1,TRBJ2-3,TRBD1,TGCGCCAGCAGCTTGGAGCCGGGGCGGGCAGGGGGAACAGATACGCAGTATTTT,CASSLEPGRAGGTDTQYF
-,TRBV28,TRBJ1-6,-,TGTGCCAGCCTCTCCGTCCAGGGATATAATTCACCCCTCCACTTT,CASLSVQGYNSPLHF
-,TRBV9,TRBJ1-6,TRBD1,TGTGCCAGCAGCGTATCTGACAGGGGGTTTTCACCCCTCCACTTT,CASSVSDRGFSPLHF
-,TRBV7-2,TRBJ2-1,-,TGTGCCAGCAGCCCCACGATTATTGAGCAGTTCTTC,CASSPTIIEQFF
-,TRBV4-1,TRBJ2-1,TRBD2,TGCGCCAGCAGCCAAGATCGGACTAGTTGGGATGAGCAGTTCTTC,CASSQDRTSWDEQFF
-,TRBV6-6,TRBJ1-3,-,TGTGCCAGCAGTTACTCCCCCCGGGCCTCTGGAAACACCATATATTTT,CASSYSPRASGNTIYF
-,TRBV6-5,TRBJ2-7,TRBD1,TGTGCCAGCAGTAGGGGGCAGGGTTCCGAGCAGTACTTC,CASSRGQGSEQYF
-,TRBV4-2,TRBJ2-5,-,TGTGCCAGCAGCCAAGCAGTCGACAGAGAGACCCAGTACTTC,CASSQAVDRETQYF
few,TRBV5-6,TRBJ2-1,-,TGTGCCAGCAGCTTGACAGGATACAATGAGCAGTTCTTC,CASSLTGYNEQFF
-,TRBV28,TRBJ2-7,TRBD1,TGTGCCAGCAGCCCGACCGGGACAGGGTCGGGCGAGCAGTACTTC,CASSPTGTGSGEQYF
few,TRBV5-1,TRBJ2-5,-,TGCGCCAGCAGCTTGGATGAGACCCAGTACTTC,CASSLDETQYF
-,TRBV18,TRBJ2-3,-,TGTGCCAGCTCACCACCGGCCGGACTATTTAGCACAGATACGCAGTATTTT,CASSPPAGLFSTDTQYF
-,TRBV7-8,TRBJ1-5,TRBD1,TGTGCCAGCAGCTTAGTGCAGGGGGGTTTCAATCAGCCCCAGCATTTT,CASSLVQGGFNQPQHF